This TCR beta chain was retrieved from a study of shared clonotypes between healthy human individuals. Germline values: CDR1 SGHTS, CDR2 YDEGEE. This CDR3 contains 17 residues. V lost 0 bases to trimming and J lost 4 bases; unmatched junction nucleotides: 8. Profiling relied on immunoSEQ multiplex PCR, and the TCRdb table lists in-frame clones only, not all of them. The sample carries fewer than 3 million clones, 85% to 95% recorded once. This clone was seen once. This sequence originates from a young man in good health. Some clones in this sample may be carry-over from other donors' samples. This chain uses TRBV5-8 with TRBJ2-3, with TRBD2 matching over 10 bases. The sequencing input was naive CD4+ T cells from PBMCs. Subset reported: CD45RA+ positively selected. CDR3 residues: CASSLGWLAGEPDTQYF. CDR3 in DNA: TGTGCCAGCAGCTTGGGTTGGCTAGCGGGAGAACCAGATACGCAGTATTTT. Complete variable domain (other parts from reference TRBV5-8 and TRBJ2-3): EAGVTQSPTHLIKTRGQQATLRCSPISGHTSVYWYQQALGLGLQFLLWYDEGEERNRGNFPPRFSGRQFPNYSSELNVNALELEDSALYLCASSLGWLAGEPDTQYFGPGTRLTVL.